This T cell receptor beta chain stems from a study of T cells in Graves' hyperthyroidism and ophthalmopathy. Authors of the study amplified TCR beta CDR3 regions from RNA transcripts. The HTBI primer set served for first-round RT-PCR of the TCR CDR3. TCRdb recomputed calls from the multiplex PCR reads with MiXCR, one row per CDR3 protein. The table shows about 540,000 distinct CDR3 sequences, with about half occurring only once. Aged 18 to 65, the patients had hyperthyroidism that was newly diagnosed and had lasted under 2 months. Uncontrolled infection, other autoimmune disease, pregnancy or lactation disqualified patients from enrolment. Germline V CDR1 and CDR2: ENHRY, SYGVKD. The CDR3 length is 15 residues. V trimming: 7 bases; J trimming: 2 bases; junction bases outside the gene matches: 10.

This clonotype originated in a young woman with Graves' hyperthyroidism. Sample: peripheral blood or thyroid tissue (not recorded which). The chain combines TRBV10-3 with TRBJ2-7; the match to TRBD1 covers 8 bases. CDR3 bases: TGTGCCATCACGCCAGGGGGCGATCCAGCCTACGAGCAGTACTTC. It specifies CAITPGGDPAYEQYF.